A single sample gave rise to the 18 T cell receptor beta chains below, sequenced in a study of CD8 T cells in Susac syndrome. Reverse transcription of about 0.45 to 1 ug RNA was performed with random hexamers. TCRdb reprocessed the immunoSEQ multiplex PCR reads with MiXCR, giving one entry per CDR3 protein. The data hold about 440,000 distinct CDR3 sequences, with 85% observed a single time. The sample was CD8+ T cells from PBMCs. Receptors originate from a human donor with multiple sclerosis.

Remarks on this clonotype: Germline is not matched at one junction end, which may reflect a read error. CDR3 nucleotides: TGCGCCAGCAGTCACCCGGGACAGGGAGTCTCCCACGAGCAGTACTTC. Translation gives CASSHPGQGVSHEQYF. This chain joins TRBV23-1 and TRBJ2-7; 9 nucleotides line up with TRBD1. TRBV23-1 carries the ORF label, with uncertain function. This CDR3 is built from 16 residues.

The chain combines TRBV3-1 with TRBJ1-1; no definite D call. The CDR3 loop spans 13 amino acids. V dropped 4 bases and J dropped 4 bases, with 10 bases sitting between them. Germline V gene lookup returns CDR1 LGHDT and CDR2 YNNKEL (reference sequence). The CDR3 DNA sequence: TGTGCCAGCAGCCCCCCCTTGATCACTGAAGCTTTCTTT. Amino acid sequence: CASSPPLITEAFF. Complete variable domain (other parts from reference TRBV3-1 and TRBJ1-1): DTAVSQTPKYLVTQMGNDKSIKCEQNLGHDTMYWYKQDSKKFLKIMFSYNNKELIINETVPNRFSPKSPDKAHLNLHINSLELGDSAVYFCASSPPLITEAFFGQGTRLTVV.

V and J are TRBV10-2 and TRBJ2-7; 7 bases line up with TRBD1. Germline V gene sequence: CDR1 WSHSY, CDR2 SAAADI. This CDR3 is 13 amino acids long. V lost 8 bases and J lost 2; bases outside the gene matches: 6. Here the CDR3 reads CASAPGQPYEQYF. The CDR3 DNA follows: TGCGCCAGCGCCCCGGGACAGCCCTACGAGCAGTACTTC.

This chain uses TRBV5-1 with TRBJ1-1; the D gene is possibly TRBD1 (5 bases). Germline assignment: CDR1 SGHRS and CDR2 YFSETQ. The ends were cut back, 2 bases at V and 8 bases at J, with 19 bases in the middle. The CDR3 consists of 15 residues. DNA of the CDR3: TGCGCCAGCAGCTTAGGACACCTGACAGTACCAGAAGCTTTCTTT. Its translation is CASSLGHLTVPEAFF.

Written as DNA, the CDR3 is TGTGCCAGCACCTTGGGACAGTTGGAGACCTCCTACGAGCAGTACTTC. Translating gives CASTLGQLETSYEQYF. The chain is built from TRBV6-1 and TRBJ2-7; 7 bases match TRBD1. V gave up 7 bases and J gave up 0 bases; unmatched junction bases: 12. Germline values: CDR1 MNHNS, CDR2 SASEGT. The CDR3 covers 16 residues.

CDR3 in amino acids: CASGYSSSYNEQFF. CDR3 DNA sequence: TGCGCCAGCGGTTACAGCAGCTCCTACAATGAGCAGTTCTTC. The J gene is TRBJ2-1, the V gene TRBV5-1; the D is unclear. There are 14 residues in the CDR3. V lost 7 bases, J lost 0 bases, and 11 bases lay in between. The germline V gene encodes CDR1 SGHRS and CDR2 YFSETQ.

This chain uses TRBV3-1 with TRBJ1-4; D is possibly TRBD1 (5 bases). Germline V lookup: CDR1 LGHDT, CDR2 YNNKEL (reference sequence). There are 16 residues in the CDR3. Trimming pared 6 bases from V and 0 bases from J, leaving 14 bases between. CDR3 residues: CASSTLREATNEKLFF. The CDR3 DNA sequence: TGTGCCAGCAGTACCCTCAGGGAAGCAACTAATGAAAAACTGTTTTTT. The entire variable domain, with the rest obtained from reference TRBV3-1 and TRBJ1-4, is as follows: DTAVSQTPKYLVTQMGNDKSIKCEQNLGHDTMYWYKQDSKKFLKIMFSYNNKELIINETVPNRFSPKSPDKAHLNLHINSLELGDSAVYFCASSTLREATNEKLFFGSGTQLSVL.

V gene TRBV4-1 combines with J gene TRBJ2-7; possibly TRBD2 for D (5 bases). The CDR3 is 13 amino acids. The germline CDR1 and CDR2 sequences are MGHRA and YSYEKL. Trimming cost V 0 bases and J 5 bases, with 8 bases left between them. Written as DNA, the CDR3 is TGCGCCAGCAGCCAAGATGGACTGAACGAGCAGTACTTC. Its protein product is CASSQDGLNEQYF.

V gene TRBV30 combines with J gene TRBJ2-7, with D hard to call. Trimming cost V 3 bases and J 2 bases, with 17 bases left between them. The CDR3 consists of 15 residues. In germline, CDR1 is GTSNPN, CDR2 SVGIG (reference sequence). Here the CDR3 reads CAWRPFPVWAYEQYF. The CDR3 region has the DNA TGTGCCTGGAGGCCATTTCCGGTCTGGGCCTACGAGCAGTACTTC.

This chain links TRBV5-1 with TRBJ2-7; tentative D call: TRBD2 (5 bases). The germline gives CDR1 SGHRS, CDR2 YFSETQ. The CDR3 sequence is 14 residues long. V shed 0 bases and J shed 5 bases, with 12 bases lying between them. The CDR3 region has the DNA TGCGCCAGCAGCTTGGAGGTGTACGGGGACGAGCAGTACTTC. Its translation: CASSLEVYGDEQYF.

This clonotype has just one count. The genes are TRBV30 and TRBJ2-7, with 8 bases matching TRBD1. This CDR3 has 15 residues. V trimming: 5 bases; J trimming: 9 bases; junction bases outside the gene matches: 18. Germline V CDR1 and CDR2: GTSNPN, SVGIG (reference sequence). The CDR3 is CAWQKPGQVPLWQYF. Written as DNA, the CDR3 is TGTGCCTGGCAAAAACCGGGACAGGTTCCGTTGTGGCAGTACTTC.

The rearrangement uses TRBV7-9 and TRBJ2-2, with no clear D. Looked up from germline, CDR1 is SEHNR and CDR2 is FQNEAQ (reference sequence). The V and J ends lost 1 base and 6 bases respectively, with 6 bases between them. CDR3 size: 13 residues. The CDR3 sequence is CASSLGHAGELFF. The CDR3 DNA reads as TGTGCCAGCAGCTTAGGCCACGCCGGGGAGCTGTTTTTT. Complete variable domain (other parts from reference TRBV7-9 and TRBJ2-2): DTGVSQNPRHKITKRGQNVTFRCDPISEHNRLYWYRQTLGQGPEFLTYFQNEAQLEKSRLLSDRFSAERPKGSFSTLEIQRTEQGDSAMYLCASSLGHAGELFFGEGSRLTVL.

This chain joins TRBV30 and TRBJ2-7; TRBD1 or TRBD2 may be the D gene (5 bases each). The CDR3 is 14 residues long. Trimming left V 0 bases short and J 2 bases short, with 11 bases between. Germline V gives CDR1 GTSNPN, CDR2 SVGIG (reference sequence). The CDR3 DNA reads TGTGCCTGGAGTGTCCCGGGACCTCCCTACGAGCAGTACTTC. Translating gives CAWSVPGPPYEQYF.

The chain couples TRBV5-5 to TRBJ2-3; D not resolved. Trimming pared 1 base from V and 0 bases from J, leaving 6 bases between. The CDR3 is made up of 14 amino acids. Germline V lookup: CDR1 SGHKS, CDR2 YYEKEE (reference sequence). The CDR3 reads CASSLLHSTDTQYF. Here the CDR3 DNA reads TGTGCCAGCAGCTTGTTGCATAGCACAGATACGCAGTATTTT. Drawing the rest from reference TRBV5-5 and TRBJ2-3, the complete variable domain is DAGVTQSPTHLIKTRGQQVTLRCSPISGHKSVSWYQQVLGQGPQFIFQYYEKEERGRGNFPDRFSARQFPNYSSELNVNALLLGDSALYLCASSLLHSTDTQYFGPGTRLTVL.

This rearrangement joins TRBV2 to TRBJ1-1; a possible D gene is TRBD1 (5 bases). Between the trimmed V and J ends, which lost 10 bases and 6 bases, there was a span of 9 bases. The CDR3 spans 10 residues. CDR1 is SNHLY, CDR2 FYNNEI, per germline. CDR3 nucleotides: TGTGCCACTGGGGGTTCTGAAGCTTTCTTT. This sequence encodes CATGGSEAFF.

The chain uses TRBV7-9 and TRBJ2-3; the D gene is possibly TRBD1 (5 bases). The CDR3 is 15 residues long. V lost 5 bases, J lost 2 bases, and 14 bases lay in between. The germline V gene has CDR1 SEHNR and CDR2 FQNEAQ (reference sequence). CDR3 amino acids: CASSPPQGDTDTQYF. The CDR3 bases are TGTGCCAGCAGCCCCCCCCAGGGCGACACAGATACGCAGTATTTT.

A single count supports this clonotype. The CDR3 nucleotides are TGTGCCAGCAGCAAACTAGCGGGGGGCGGCAATGAGCAGTTCTTC. Its protein product is CASSKLAGGGNEQFF. This chain connects TRBV11-3 to TRBJ2-1, with TRBD2 matching 12 bases. The CDR3 totals 15 residues. In germline, CDR1 is SGHNT, CDR2 YENEEA. V was clipped by 5 bases and J by 6 bases; unmatched bases: 5.

This clonotype has just one count. The chain links TRBV27 to TRBJ2-5; tentative D call: TRBD1 (6 bases). V was clipped by 3 bases and J by 0 bases, with 14 bases between them. Germline V CDR1 and CDR2: MNHEY, SMNVEV (reference sequence). The CDR3 totals 16 residues. This CDR3 is CASSFVDRNHQETQYF. In DNA form, the CDR3 reads TGTGCCAGCAGTTTCGTGGACAGAAACCACCAAGAGACCCAGTACTTC.